The next 29 T cell receptor beta chains were all read from a single sample in a study of CD8+CD57+ T cells in acquired aplastic anemia (dated by TCRdb to 2017 to 2018). Sequencing took place on an Illumina HiSeq 2000. TCR beta VDJ combination and CDR3 sequence profiling used genomic DNA as the template. Clones were called with MiXCR by TCRdb after fastp trimmed the public reads at Q25, and only in-frame beta chains were retained. Each CDR3 protein appears once, grouped with its most common genes and DNA. For this sample there are more than 150,000 distinct CDR3 sequences; roughly 45% appear just once. The top ten constitute roughly 3.5% of the sample. Expansion of CD8+CD57+ cells had been shown by flow cytometry in the patients chosen for sequencing. The sample was sorted CD4+, CD8+, or CD8+CD57+ T cells (not recorded which) from PBMCs. These receptors all stem from a human donor with aplastic anemia.

This clonotype showed up many times. The V gene is TRBV5-1, the J gene TRBJ2-3; D gene uncertain. The V and J ends lost 1 base and 0 bases respectively, with 12 bases between them. The CDR3 contains 16 residues. Germline CDR1 and CDR2: SGHRS and YFSETQ. CDR3 region: CASSLYVGSSTDTQYF. CDR3 nucleotides: TGCGCCAGCAGCTTGTATGTGGGCAGTAGCACAGATACGCAGTATTTT.

The chain has TRBV7-6 and TRBJ2-2; D ambiguous. The V end lost 5 bases, the J end lost 6 bases, and 7 bases lay between the germline ends. This CDR3 is built from 12 residues. Per germline, CDR1 SGHVS and CDR2 FNYEAQ. For the CDR3, the DNA is TGTGCCAGCAGCCCCCCGGCCGGGGAGCTGTTTTTT. It yields the protein CASSPPAGELFF.

This clonotype was recorded a few times. At one end, the junction sequence differs from germline, possibly due to a read error. The chain uses TRBV6-1 and TRBJ2-1; 7 bases fit TRBD1. In germline, CDR1 is MNHNS, CDR2 SASEGT. The CDR3 runs to 13 residues. The DNA for the CDR3 is TGTGCCAGCAGTGAATCTGGGACAGTCCTGAAGTCCTTC. It translates to CASSESGTVLKSF.

This sequence joins TRBV29-1 and TRBJ1-1; a weak D match, TRBD1 (6 bases). CDR1 is SQVTM and CDR2 is ANQGSEA in the germline V gene. Trimming pared 7 bases from V and 2 bases from J, leaving 14 bases between. The CDR3 spans 13 residues. The CDR3 bases are TGCAGCGGGGGAGGGACACGAAACACTGAAGCTTTCTTT. Amino acids: CSGGGTRNTEAFF.

With regard to this clonotype: The junction and the germline gene differ at one end; a read error may be behind it. The chain employs TRBV29-1 and TRBJ2-1; 8 bases map to TRBD1. This CDR3 has 14 residues. Looked up from germline, CDR1 is SQVTM and CDR2 is ANQGSEA. The chain's CDR3 is CSAADRVQDNEQSF. In nucleotides, the CDR3 is TGCAGCGCCGCGGACAGGGTCCAAGACAATGAGCAGTCCTTC.

The rearrangement joins TRBV6-1 to TRBJ2-7; a possible D gene is TRBD1 (6 bases). The V end lost 5 bases, the J end lost 9 bases, and 20 bases lay between the germline ends. CDR3 length: 14 amino acids. CDR1 MNHNS and CDR2 SASEGT come from the germline V gene. CDR3 DNA: TGTGCCAGCAGTCGTCAGGGGAGCACAGATACGCAGTACGTC. This encodes CASSRQGSTDTQYV.

The chain employs TRBV10-3 and TRBJ1-2; perhaps TRBD1 as D (5 bases). Germline V gene lookup returns CDR1 ENHRY and CDR2 SYGVKD. V lost 7 bases and J 6 bases, leaving 18 bases between the germline ends. The CDR3 has 14 residues. CDR3 DNA: TGTGCCATCACCCAATGGGGGGGGGTGAATGGCTACACCTTC. Encoded protein: CAITQWGGVNGYTF.

This clonotype has ten or more counts. The chain uses TRBV20-1 and TRBJ1-1; D remains ambiguous. Germline CDR1 and CDR2: DFQATT and SNEGSKA (reference sequence). Trimming shortened V by 6 bases and J by 2 bases, and 19 bases separated the two germline ends. CDR3 size: 15 residues. The CDR3 spells CSATNTRGGNTEAFF. The CDR3 DNA sequence: TGCAGTGCAACTAACACTCGAGGAGGCAACACTGAAGCTTTCTTT.

Ten or more counts support this clonotype. The CDR3 loop is CASSLRAGGTLGYNEQFF. The CDR3, as DNA: TGTGCCAGCAGCCTAAGAGCGGGGGGTACGTTGGGTTACAATGAGCAGTTCTTC. The chain couples TRBV14 to TRBJ2-1, with 9 positions matching TRBD2. Germline V gives CDR1 SGHDN, CDR2 FVKESK. The CDR3 consists of 18 residues. After removal of 4 bases from V and 4 bases from J, the junction contained 14 bases not matched to a gene.

Ten or more counts support this clonotype. The rearrangement joins TRBV6-1 to TRBJ2-7, with 10 bases matching TRBD1. V lost 7 bases, J lost 5 bases, and 11 bases stayed unmatched. Germline assignment: CDR1 MNHNS and CDR2 SASEGT. The CDR3 extends over 15 amino acids. The CDR3 coding sequence is TGTGCCAGCACCCCTCGGGAGACAGGGGGCAACGAGCAGTACTTC. Translation gives CASTPRETGGNEQYF.

Concerning this clonotype itself: A much bigger clone sits one base away, suggesting this may be a read error. The chain uses TRBV6-2 or TRBV6-3 and TRBJ2-7, with 9 nucleotides matching TRBD1. The CDR3 contains 15 residues. Germline CDR1 MNHEY, CDR2 SVGEGT. The ends lost 0 bases at V and 1 base at J; junction bases unmatched: 1. CDR3 nucleotides: TGTGCCAGCAGTTACTCGGGACAGGGATCCTACGAGCAGTACGTC. Residues: CASSYSGQGSYEQYV.

This clonotype was observed many times. CDR3 protein: CASSQDRVRETQYF. The DNA for the CDR3 is TGTGCCAGTAGTCAGGACAGGGTGCGAGAGACCCAGTACTTC. V is TRBV19 and J is TRBJ2-5; 8 bases match TRBD1. The V gene's germline CDR1 is LNHDA and CDR2 SQIVND (reference sequence). The J segment lost 4 bases and the V segment lost 5 bases, leaving 6 bases of the junction unmatched. The CDR3 runs to 14 residues.

V gene TRBV18 combines with J gene TRBJ1-6; tentative D call: TRBD1 (5 bases). V lost 2 bases and J 7 bases, leaving 15 bases between the germline ends. CDR3 length equals 16 residues. From germline, CDR1 is KGHSH and CDR2 LQKENI. CDR3 in DNA: TGTGCCAGCTCACCAAGGGGCACGCCCGCAAATTCACCCCTCCACTTT. Protein product: CASSPRGTPANSPLHF.

Of note for this clonotype: A read error may explain this, as a much larger clone is one base away. V and J are TRBV29-1 and TRBJ1-4; D remains unclear. Germline lookup yields CDR1 SQVTM and CDR2 ANQGSEA. This CDR3 has 11 amino acids. V was trimmed by 4 bases and J by 13 bases, leaving 13 bases between them. The CDR3, as DNA: TGCAGCGTTGGGTTGGCAGGAAGACTGTTTTTT. Residues: CSVGLAGRLFF.

This clonotype was observed at least ten times. The V gene is TRBV5-1, the J gene TRBJ2-7; D call uncertain. V gave up 1 base and J gave up 3 bases, with 5 bases separating them. Germline CDR1 SGHRS, CDR2 YFSETQ. The CDR3 extends over 12 amino acids. The CDR3 DNA sequence: TGCGCCAGCAGCTTGTTATTCTACGAGCAGTACGTC. Translation: CASSLLFYEQYV.

This clonotype has just a few counts. This chain uses TRBV5-4 with TRBJ2-1; 10 positions agree with TRBD1. V dropped 0 bases and J dropped 8; count of bases not matched to a gene: 8. Per germline, CDR1 SGHNT and CDR2 YYREEE (reference sequence). The CDR3 covers 16 residues. CDR3 coding DNA: TGTGCCAGCAGCTTGGGACAGGGGGCGATTTCGTATGAGCAGTTCTTC. It codes for CASSLGQGAISYEQFF.

In this sample, this clonotype turned up many times. The CDR3 sequence is CASVPDRVSEQFF. The CDR3 coding sequence is TGTGCCAGCGTACCCGACAGGGTCAGTGAGCAGTTCTTC. This chain joins TRBV19 and TRBJ2-1; 7 bases are a match to TRBD1. V shed 9 bases, J shed 9 bases, and the junction held 11 bases outside the gene matches. Germline CDR1 is LNHDA and CDR2 is SQIVND (reference sequence). The CDR3 length is 13 residues.

The table lists this clonotype with a count of one. A read error may be the cause here, since a much bigger clone is one base away. The chain has TRBV7-3 and TRBJ1-1; D may be TRBD1 (5 bases). The CDR3 consists of 13 residues. V shed 5 bases and J shed 1 base, with 8 bases lying between them. Germline V lookup: CDR1 SGHTA, CDR2 FQGTGA. For the CDR3, the DNA is TGTGCCAGCAGCAACGGACAGAACACTGAAGCTTTCTTT. As protein: CASSNGQNTEAFF.

This clonotype was recorded many times. CDR3 sequence: CSATGSKNIQYF. In DNA form, the CDR3 reads TGCAGTGCTACGGGCAGCAAAAACATTCAGTACTTC. The chain is built from TRBV20-1 and TRBJ2-4; D is unresolved. The germline V and J ends were trimmed by 4 bases and 3 bases, with 7 bases remaining between them. CDR3 size: 12 residues. Germline CDR1 and CDR2: DFQATT and SNEGSKA (reference sequence).

A remark on this clonotype: Lacking the conserved final phenylalanine or tryptophan, this CDR3 likely reflects a read error. Because the CDR3's place on the DNA is in doubt, the DNA is left out and the CDR3 is given as listed by TCRdb. The chain is built from TRBV5-4 and TRBJ1-4. The CDR3 comprises 9 residues, both ends counted. Germline V lookup: CDR1 SGHNT, CDR2 YYREEE (reference sequence). This chain's CDR3 is CASIVGLWV.

V usage is TRBV2 and J usage is TRBJ2-7; D gene unclear. The CDR3 has 12 amino acids. Germline values: CDR1 SNHLY, CDR2 FYNNEI. V lost 6 bases and J 2 bases, leaving 8 bases between the germline ends. The DNA for the CDR3 is TGTGCCAGCAGGGGCGATACCTACGAGCAGTACTTC. Translating gives CASRGDTYEQYF.

This clonotype showed up just a few times. The chain couples TRBV7-2 to TRBJ1-1; TRBD1 might be the D (6 bases). The V gene lost 8 bases and the J gene lost 1 base, with 11 bases spanning the gap. The germline gives CDR1 SGHTA, CDR2 FQGNSA. The CDR3 has 13 amino acids. The CDR3 region is CASLGQWNTEAFF. The CDR3 nucleotides are TGTGCCAGCCTAGGACAGTGGAACACTGAAGCTTTCTTT. The full variable domain, with the rest looked up from reference TRBV7-2 and TRBJ1-1, is GAGVSQSPSNKVTEKGKDVELRCDPISGHTALYWYRQSLGQGLEFLIYFQGNSAPDKSGLPSDRFSAERTGGSVSTLTIQRTQQEDSAVYLCASLGQWNTEAFFGQGTRLTVV.

V is TRBV7-9 and J is TRBJ1-3; no clear D gene. This CDR3 has 12 amino acids. Germline V gene data show CDR1 as SEHNR and CDR2 as FQNEAQ (reference sequence). V shed 8 bases and J shed 8 bases, with 13 bases lying between them. CDR3 region: CASRSSSDTIYF. Here the CDR3 DNA reads TGTGCCAGCCGCTCGTCGTCAGACACCATATATTTT.

This chain joins TRBV18 and TRBJ1-5, with D uncertain. The CDR3 has 15 amino acids. Trimming removed 3 bases from V and 2 bases from J, with 11 bases in between. Germline V lookup: CDR1 KGHSH, CDR2 LQKENI. CDR3 in amino acids: CASSPLVGRNQPQHF. The CDR3 DNA reads TGTGCCAGCTCACCCTTAGTGGGCCGCAATCAGCCCCAGCATTTT.

V is TRBV3-1 and J is TRBJ2-5, with D possibly matching TRBD2 (6 bases). The CDR3 is made up of 16 amino acids. Germline loops: CDR1 LGHDT, CDR2 YNNKEL (reference sequence). The V end lost 4 bases, the J end lost 4 bases, and 19 bases lay between the germline ends. CDR3 sequence: CASSRRTAGPRETQYF. The CDR3 coding sequence is TGTGCCAGCAGCCGAAGGACGGCGGGACCCAGAGAGACCCAGTACTTC.

V and J are TRBV24-1 and TRBJ2-7; 10 positions match TRBD2. The CDR3 length is 14 residues. V lost 5 bases to trimming and J lost 5 bases; unmatched junction nucleotides: 5. Germline lookup yields CDR1 KGHDR and CDR2 SFDVKD. CDR3 region: CATSAASGSNEQYF. CDR3 DNA: TGTGCCACCAGTGCGGCTAGCGGGAGCAACGAGCAGTACTTC.

This clonotype was found many times. The chain combines TRBV19 with TRBJ1-1; 9 bases line up with TRBD1. CDR3 length: 13 amino acids. Germline V gene data show CDR1 as LNHDA and CDR2 as SQIVND (reference sequence). The trim removed 9 bases at V and 6 bases at J, leaving 8 bases unmatched. The CDR3 protein is CASSKQGASEAFF. The CDR3 region has the DNA TGTGCCAGCTCTAAACAGGGGGCCTCTGAAGCTTTCTTT.

The rearrangement links TRBV11-1 to TRBJ1-2, with 8 bases that match TRBD1. The V gene's germline CDR1 is SGHAT and CDR2 FQDESV (reference sequence). J lost 7 bases, V lost 5 bases, and 15 bases had no gene match. This CDR3 is 16 amino acids long. CDR3 sequence: CASSRDWTGIMGGYTF. In DNA form, the CDR3 reads TGTGCCAGCAGCCGTGACTGGACAGGGATCATGGGTGGCTACACCTTC. Full variable domain (remainder filled in from reference TRBV11-1 and TRBJ1-2): EAEVAQSPRYKITEKSQAVAFWCDPISGHATLYWYRQILGQGPELLVQFQDESVVDDSQLPKDRFSAERLKGVDSTLKIQPAELGDSAMYLCASSRDWTGIMGGYTFGSGTRLTVV.

On this clonotype: One junction end disagrees with the germline gene, perhaps due to a read error. This chain uses TRBV7-3 with TRBJ1-1; D is unclear. CDR1 and CDR2 from the germline V gene are SGHTA and FQGTGA. This CDR3 contains 11 residues. The CDR3 here is CASNLDTEAFF. The CDR3 DNA is TGTGCCAGCAACTTAGACACTGAAGCTTTCTTT.